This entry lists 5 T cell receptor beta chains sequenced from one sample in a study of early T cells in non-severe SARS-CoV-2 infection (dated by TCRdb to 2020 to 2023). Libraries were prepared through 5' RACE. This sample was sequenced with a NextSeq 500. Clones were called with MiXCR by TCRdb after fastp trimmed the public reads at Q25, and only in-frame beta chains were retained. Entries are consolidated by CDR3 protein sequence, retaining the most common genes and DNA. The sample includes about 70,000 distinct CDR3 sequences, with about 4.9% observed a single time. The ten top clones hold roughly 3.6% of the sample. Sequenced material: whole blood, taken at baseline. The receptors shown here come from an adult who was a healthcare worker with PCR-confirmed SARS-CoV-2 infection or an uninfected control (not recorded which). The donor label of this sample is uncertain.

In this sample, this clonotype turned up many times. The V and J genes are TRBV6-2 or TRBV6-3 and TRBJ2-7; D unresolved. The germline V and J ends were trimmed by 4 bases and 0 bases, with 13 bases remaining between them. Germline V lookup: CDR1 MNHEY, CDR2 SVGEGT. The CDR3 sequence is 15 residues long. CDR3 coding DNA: TGTGCCAGCAGTTCCGACCTTTTTATCTCCTACGAGCAGTACTTC. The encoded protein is CASSSDLFISYEQYF.

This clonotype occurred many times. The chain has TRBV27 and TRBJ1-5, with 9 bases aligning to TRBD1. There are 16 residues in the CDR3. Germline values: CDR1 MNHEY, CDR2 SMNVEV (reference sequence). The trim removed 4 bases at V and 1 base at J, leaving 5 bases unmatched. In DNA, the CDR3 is TGTGCCAGCAGTTCGACACAGGGGGCAAGCAATCAGCCCCAGCATTTT. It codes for CASSSTQGASNQPQHF.

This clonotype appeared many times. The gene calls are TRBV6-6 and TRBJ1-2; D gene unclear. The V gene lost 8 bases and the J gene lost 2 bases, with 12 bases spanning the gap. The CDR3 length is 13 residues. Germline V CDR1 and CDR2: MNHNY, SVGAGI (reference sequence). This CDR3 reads CASFHAGNYGYTF. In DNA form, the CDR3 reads TGTGCCAGCTTTCATGCCGGGAACTATGGCTACACCTTC.

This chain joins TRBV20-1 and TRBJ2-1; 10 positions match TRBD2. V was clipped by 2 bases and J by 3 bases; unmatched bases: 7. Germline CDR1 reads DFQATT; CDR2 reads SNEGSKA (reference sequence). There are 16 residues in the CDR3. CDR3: CSARPGVAGGYNEQFF. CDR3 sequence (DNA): TGCAGTGCTAGACCCGGGGTAGCGGGGGGCTACAATGAGCAGTTCTTC.

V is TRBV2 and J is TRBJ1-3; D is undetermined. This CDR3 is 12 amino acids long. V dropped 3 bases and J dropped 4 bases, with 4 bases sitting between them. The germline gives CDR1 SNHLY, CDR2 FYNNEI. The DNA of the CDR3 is TGTGCCAGCAGTGACCAAGGAAACACCATATATTTT. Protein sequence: CASSDQGNTIYF.